This TCR beta chain was identified in a study of post-analysis software for immune sequencing data. Study-wide results and limits: There were five or six TRBV segments more frequent in patients than controls, and TRBV5-6, TRBV5-1 and TRBV20-1 were among them. Significantly lower normalized Chao1 diversity was found in patients with multiple sclerosis relative to controls.

Libraries were made from TCR beta cDNA, and they carried unique molecular identifiers. T cells numbering about 0.95 to 10 million yielded around 500,000 cDNA molecules. TCRdb reprocessed the PCR reads with MiXCR, giving one entry per CDR3 protein. Here the sample spans 150,000 to 200,000 distinct CDR3 sequences, over 25% being singletons. To note about this clonotype: Its target is not known. A much larger clone sits a single nucleotide away, making a read error possible.

Trimming removed 6 bases from V and 6 bases from J; junction bases left unmatched: 11. Germline assignment: CDR1 SQVTM and CDR2 ANQGSEA. The CDR3 contains 16 residues. This TCR was sampled from a girl between 5 and 17 years old with multiple sclerosis. This rearrangement joins TRBV29-1 to TRBJ2-1; 13 bases are a match to TRBD2. Sequencing used blood. The CDR3 reads CSVGRLAGGPCNEQFF. DNA for the CDR3: TGCAGCGTCGGACGACTAGCGGGAGGTCCCTGCAATGAGCAGTTCTTC.